This T cell receptor beta chain was found in a study of control samples from healthy donors and cancer patients (dated by TCRdb to the early 2020s). Unmatched junction bases come to 15, with V trimmed by 4 bases and J by 7 bases. The CDR3, cysteine through phenylalanine, is 16 amino acids long. The DNA shown is the 48-base CDR3, in frame from base 1. Per the germline V gene, SGHVS is the CDR1 and FNYEAQ is the CDR2. As concerns this clone: Its binding antigen is unknown. Per-base qualities were not stored, and no clone one base away is much larger.

Libraries were prepared through the immunoSEQ multiplex PCR assay. TCRdb obtained this table from immuneACCESS and retained in-frame rearrangements with V and J assigned. These tables miss some clones; where compared with another copy, unresolved V genes account for less than half of the shortfall, and the remainder is unexplained. For this sample the table gives about 160,000 clones, of which 94% were detected only once. The ten largest clones add up to under 8.5% of the sample. Sequenced material: blood. The chain joins TRBV7-6 to TRBJ2-7, with 8 middle bases fitting TRBD1. This TCR was sampled from a woman aged 40 to 50 in good health. The CDR3: CASSSRQGKGGKEQYF. Read as DNA, the sequence is TGTGCCAGCAGCTCTCGACAGGGGAAAGGGGGCAAGGAGCAGTACTTC.